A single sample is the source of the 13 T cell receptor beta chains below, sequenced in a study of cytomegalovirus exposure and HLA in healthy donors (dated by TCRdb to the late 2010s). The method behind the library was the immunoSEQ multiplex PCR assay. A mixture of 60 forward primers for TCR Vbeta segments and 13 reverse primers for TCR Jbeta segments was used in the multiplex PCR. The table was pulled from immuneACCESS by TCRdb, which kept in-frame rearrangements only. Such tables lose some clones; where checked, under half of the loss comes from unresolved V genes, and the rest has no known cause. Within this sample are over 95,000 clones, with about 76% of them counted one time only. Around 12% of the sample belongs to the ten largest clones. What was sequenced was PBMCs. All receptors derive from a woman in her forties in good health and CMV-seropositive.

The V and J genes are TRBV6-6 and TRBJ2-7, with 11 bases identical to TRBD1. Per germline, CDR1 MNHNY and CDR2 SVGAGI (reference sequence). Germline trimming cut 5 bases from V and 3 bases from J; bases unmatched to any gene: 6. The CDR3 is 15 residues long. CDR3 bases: TGTGCCAGCAGTAGGGGCGGGACAGGGGGCTACGAGCAGTACTTC. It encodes CASSRGGTGGYEQYF.

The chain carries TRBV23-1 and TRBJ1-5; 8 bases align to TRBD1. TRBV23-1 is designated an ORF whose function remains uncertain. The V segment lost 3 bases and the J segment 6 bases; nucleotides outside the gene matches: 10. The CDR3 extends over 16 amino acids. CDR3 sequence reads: CASSQSQGGLGQPQHF. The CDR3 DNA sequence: TGCGCCAGCAGTCAGTCACAGGGGGGGCTGGGTCAGCCCCAGCATTTT.

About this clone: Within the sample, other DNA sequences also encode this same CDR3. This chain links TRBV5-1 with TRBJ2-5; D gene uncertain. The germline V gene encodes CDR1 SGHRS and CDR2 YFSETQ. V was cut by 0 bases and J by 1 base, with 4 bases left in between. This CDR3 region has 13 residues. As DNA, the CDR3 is TGCGCCAGCAGCTTGGCCAGCCAAGAGACCCAGTACTTC. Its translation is CASSLASQETQYF.

In nucleotides, the CDR3 is TGTGCCAGTAGTCCGACCTACAGGGGGCCCACCTACAATGAGCAGTTCTTC. Protein sequence: CASSPTYRGPTYNEQFF. The chain employs TRBV19 and TRBJ2-1; TRBD1 matches at 9 bases. The CDR3 contains 17 residues. V trimming: 5 bases; J trimming: 2 bases; junction bases outside the gene matches: 10. Looked up from germline, CDR1 is LNHDA and CDR2 is SQIVND (reference sequence). Using reference TRBV19 and TRBJ2-1 for the parts outside the CDR3, the full variable domain is DGGITQSPKYLFRKEGQNVTLSCEQNLNHDAMYWYRQDPGQGLRLIYYSQIVNDFQKGDIAEGYSVSREKKESFPLTVTSAQKNPTAFYLCASSPTYRGPTYNEQFFGPGTRLTVL.

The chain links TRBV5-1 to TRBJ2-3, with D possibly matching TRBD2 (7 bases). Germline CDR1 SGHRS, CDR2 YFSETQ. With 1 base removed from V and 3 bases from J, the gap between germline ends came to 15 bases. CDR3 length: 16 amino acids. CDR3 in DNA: TGCGCCAGCAGCTTGTGGGGGGGCCGTGGTACAGATACGCAGTATTTT. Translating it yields CASSLWGGRGTDTQYF.

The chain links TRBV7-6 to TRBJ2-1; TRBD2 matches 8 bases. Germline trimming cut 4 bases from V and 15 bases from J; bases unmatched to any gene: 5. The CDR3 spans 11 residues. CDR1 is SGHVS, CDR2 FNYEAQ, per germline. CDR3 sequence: CASSSGGRGFF. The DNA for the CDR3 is TGTGCCAGCAGCTCGGGGGGGAGAGGGTTCTTC.

In nucleotides, the CDR3 is TGTGCCGCCCATGGCGGGGACGCAGATACGCAGTATTTT. Translating it yields CAAHGGDADTQYF. The chain uses TRBV10-3 and TRBJ2-3; D might be TRBD2 (6 bases). The germline V gene has CDR1 ENHRY and CDR2 SYGVKD. The V and J ends lost 11 bases and 4 bases respectively, with 16 bases between them. This CDR3 contains 13 residues.

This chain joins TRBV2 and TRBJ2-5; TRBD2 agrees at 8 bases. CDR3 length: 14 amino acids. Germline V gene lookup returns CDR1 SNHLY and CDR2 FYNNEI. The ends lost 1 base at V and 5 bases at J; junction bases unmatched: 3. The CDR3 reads CASSEERGLETQYF. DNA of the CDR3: TGTGCCAGCAGTGAAGAGCGGGGGTTGGAGACCCAGTACTTC.

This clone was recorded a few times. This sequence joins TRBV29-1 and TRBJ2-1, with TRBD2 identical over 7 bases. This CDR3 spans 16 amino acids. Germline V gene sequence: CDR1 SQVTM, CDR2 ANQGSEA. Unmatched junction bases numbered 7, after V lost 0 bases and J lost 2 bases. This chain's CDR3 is CSVEDGGGKTYNEQFF. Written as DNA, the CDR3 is TGCAGCGTTGAAGATGGGGGGGGAAAAACCTACAATGAGCAGTTCTTC.

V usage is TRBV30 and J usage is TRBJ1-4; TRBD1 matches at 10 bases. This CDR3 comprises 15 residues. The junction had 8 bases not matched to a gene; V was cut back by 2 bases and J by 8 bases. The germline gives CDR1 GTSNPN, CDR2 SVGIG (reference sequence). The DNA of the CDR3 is TGTGCCTGGAGTAACGAGAGGACAGGGGGGGAAAAACTGTTTTTT. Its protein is CAWSNERTGGEKLFF.

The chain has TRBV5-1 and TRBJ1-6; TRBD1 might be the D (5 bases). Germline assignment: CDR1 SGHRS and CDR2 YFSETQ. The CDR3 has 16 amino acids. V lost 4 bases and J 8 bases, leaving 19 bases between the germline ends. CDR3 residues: CASSPTPAGSDSPLHF. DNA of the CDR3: TGCGCCAGCAGCCCTACCCCGGCAGGGTCGGATTCACCCCTCCACTTT. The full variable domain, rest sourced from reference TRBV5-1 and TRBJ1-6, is KAGVTQTPRYLIKTRGQQVTLSCSPISGHRSVSWYQQTPGQGLQFLFEYFSETQRNKGNFPGRFSGRQFSNSRSEMNVSTLELGDSALYLCASSPTPAGSDSPLHFGNGTRLTVT.

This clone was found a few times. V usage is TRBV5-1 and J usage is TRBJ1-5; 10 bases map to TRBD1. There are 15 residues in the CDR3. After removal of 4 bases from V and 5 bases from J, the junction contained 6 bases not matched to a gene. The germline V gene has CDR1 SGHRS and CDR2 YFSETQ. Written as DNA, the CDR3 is TGCGCCAGCAGCCCGGGACAGGGGATGCATCAGCCCCAGCATTTT. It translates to CASSPGQGMHQPQHF.

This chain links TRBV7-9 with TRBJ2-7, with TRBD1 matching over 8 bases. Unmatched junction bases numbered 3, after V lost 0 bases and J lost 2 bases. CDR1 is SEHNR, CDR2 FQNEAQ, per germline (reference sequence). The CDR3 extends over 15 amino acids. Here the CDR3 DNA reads TGTGCCAGCAGCTTAGCTTACAGGGGGACCTACGAGCAGTACTTC. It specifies CASSLAYRGTYEQYF.